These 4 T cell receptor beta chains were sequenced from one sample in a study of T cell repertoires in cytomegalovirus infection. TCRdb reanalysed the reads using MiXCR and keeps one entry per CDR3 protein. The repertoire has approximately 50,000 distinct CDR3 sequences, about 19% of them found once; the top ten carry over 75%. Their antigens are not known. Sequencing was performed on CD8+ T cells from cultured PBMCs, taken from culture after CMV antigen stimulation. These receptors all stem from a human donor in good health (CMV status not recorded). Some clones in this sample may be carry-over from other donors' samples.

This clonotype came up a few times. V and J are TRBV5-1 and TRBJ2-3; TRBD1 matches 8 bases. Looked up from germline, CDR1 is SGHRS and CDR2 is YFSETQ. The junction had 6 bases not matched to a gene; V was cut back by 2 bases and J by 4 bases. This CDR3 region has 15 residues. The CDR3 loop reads CASSLAQGGADTQYF. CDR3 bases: TGCGCCAGCAGCTTAGCACAGGGGGGCGCAGATACGCAGTATTTT.

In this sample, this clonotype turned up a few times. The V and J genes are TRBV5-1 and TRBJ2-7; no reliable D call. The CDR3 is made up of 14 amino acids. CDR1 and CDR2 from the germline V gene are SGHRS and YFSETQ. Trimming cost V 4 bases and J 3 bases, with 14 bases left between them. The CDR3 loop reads CASSPQVAIYEQYF. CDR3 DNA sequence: TGCGCCAGCAGCCCCCAGGTCGCGATCTACGAGCAGTACTTC.

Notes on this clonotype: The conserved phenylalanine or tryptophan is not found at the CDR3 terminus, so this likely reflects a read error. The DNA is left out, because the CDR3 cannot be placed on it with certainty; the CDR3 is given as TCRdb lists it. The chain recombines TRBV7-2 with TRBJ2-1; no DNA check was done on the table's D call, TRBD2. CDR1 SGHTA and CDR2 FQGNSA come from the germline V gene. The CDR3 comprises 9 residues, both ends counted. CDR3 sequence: CASSLAGTS.

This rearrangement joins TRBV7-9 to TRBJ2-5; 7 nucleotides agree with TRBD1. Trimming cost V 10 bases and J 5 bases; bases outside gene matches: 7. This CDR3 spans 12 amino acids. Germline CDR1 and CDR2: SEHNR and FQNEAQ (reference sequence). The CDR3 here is CATATGKETQYF. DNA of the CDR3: TGTGCCACAGCGACAGGGAAGGAGACCCAGTACTTC.